Below, 22 T cell receptor beta chains from the same sample are listed, as sequenced in a study of cytomegalovirus exposure and HLA in healthy donors. Primers included in the PCR were 60 Vbeta and 13 Jbeta primers. Sequencing was performed with immunoSEQ multiplex PCR; in TCRdb, only in-frame clones are kept and a portion is missing. In the table there are around 99,000 clones, about 80% of which are singletons. Specimen: PBMCs. Receptors were obtained from a middle-aged man in good health and CMV-seronegative.

The CDR3 protein is CAISESRGSPLHF. The CDR3 coding sequence is TGTGCCATCAGTGAGTCGCGGGGGTCACCCCTCCACTTT. The V and J genes are TRBV10-3 and TRBJ1-6; TRBD1 is a possible D gene (5 bases). The CDR3 has 13 residues. V lost 0 bases and J lost 10, with 7 bases in between. Germline CDR1 and CDR2: ENHRY and SYGVKD.

The chain is built from TRBV5-6 and TRBJ2-7; 11 nucleotides agree with TRBD2. The CDR3 contains 15 residues. The germline V gene encodes CDR1 SGHDT and CDR2 YYEEEE. With 3 bases clipped from V and 3 bases from J, the junction kept 5 bases outside the gene matches. The CDR3 is CASSSLAGGYYEQYF. The DNA for the CDR3 is TGTGCCAGCAGCTCGCTAGCGGGGGGCTACTACGAGCAGTACTTC.

The chain links TRBV28 to TRBJ2-3; possible D gene TRBD1, 5 bases. Germline loops: CDR1 MDHEN, CDR2 SYDVKM. The CDR3 length is 14 residues. V lost 8 bases and J lost 3, with 15 bases in between. The CDR3, as DNA: TGTGCCAGCGGGGTCACAGGACGAACAGATACGCAGTATTTT. The encoded protein is CASGVTGRTDTQYF.

In its sample, this clone was seen a few times. The J gene is TRBJ1-5, the V gene TRBV6-5; D perhaps matches TRBD1 (5 bases). CDR1 and CDR2 (germline): MNHEY, SVGAGI. V was clipped by 6 bases and J by 0 bases, with 12 bases between them. The CDR3 covers 15 residues. CDR3: CASRIREYSNQPQHF. Written as DNA, the CDR3 is TGTGCCAGCAGGATCAGGGAATATAGCAATCAGCCCCAGCATTTT.

A word on this clone: Its ends do not fully match the called genes, so a read error is possible. This chain links TRBV5-6 with TRBJ1-2, with 9 bases matching TRBD1. This CDR3 is 11 amino acids long. Germline CDR1 reads SGHDT; CDR2 reads YYEEEE. In DNA, the CDR3 is TGTGCCAGCAGCCACCGGGACAGGGCCCTCTTC. Protein sequence: CASSHRDRALF.

This clone was recorded once. This rearrangement joins TRBV9 to TRBJ2-7, with a tentative D call TRBD1 (6 bases). CDR3 size: 15 residues. CDR1 is SGDLS, CDR2 YYNGEE, per germline. With 0 bases removed from V and 9 bases from J, the gap between germline ends came to 19 bases. The CDR3: CASSVEGWGRSAQYF. The CDR3 nucleotides read TGTGCCAGCAGCGTAGAGGGCTGGGGGCGTTCCGCGCAGTACTTC.

By proportion, this clone is medium-sized (0.01 to 0.1%). This chain links TRBV10-2 with TRBJ2-7; 7 bases are a match to TRBD1. The CDR3 extends over 15 amino acids. V lost 0 bases, J lost 2 bases, and 4 bases stayed unmatched. The germline V gene encodes CDR1 WSHSY and CDR2 SAAADI. CDR3 protein: CASSESNRGTYEQYF. In DNA form, the CDR3 reads TGCGCCAGCAGTGAGTCGAACAGGGGCACCTACGAGCAGTACTTC.

This clone turned up a few times. The J gene is TRBJ2-6, the V gene TRBV7-3, with D possibly TRBD1 on 5 matching bases. V gave up 3 bases and J gave up 0 bases, with 6 bases separating them. Per germline, CDR1 SGHTA and CDR2 FQGTGA. There are 15 residues in the CDR3. CDR3: CASSFQGSGANVLTF. The CDR3, as DNA: TGTGCCAGCAGCTTCCAGGGCTCTGGGGCCAACGTCCTGACTTTC.

With regard to this clone: Other DNA sequences of this sample code for an identical CDR3. The rearrangement joins TRBV19 to TRBJ2-1, with a tentative D call TRBD2 (6 bases). The CDR3 sequence is 14 residues long. Trimming removed 7 bases at V and 4 bases at J, with 14 bases between. CDR1 and CDR2 (germline): LNHDA, SQIVND (reference sequence). The CDR3 nucleotides are TGTGCCAGTACCAGCGGGTACCCTTACAATGAGCAGTTCTTC. Its protein product is CASTSGYPYNEQFF.

The chain is built from TRBV5-6 and TRBJ1-2, with D perhaps matching TRBD1 (6 bases). Germline V gene lookup returns CDR1 SGHDT and CDR2 YYEEEE. This CDR3 has 12 amino acids. Deletions cut 2 bases from V and 5 bases from J, with 7 bases between. The CDR3 region has the DNA TGTGCCAGCAGCTTCAGGGGATATGGCTACACCTTC. This translates into CASSFRGYGYTF.

V usage is TRBV9 and J usage is TRBJ2-2; a possible D gene is TRBD1 (7 bases). The CDR3 is 15 residues long. V lost 5 bases, J lost 0 bases, and 11 bases lay in between. Germline V CDR1 and CDR2: SGDLS, YYNGEE. CDR3 in amino acids: CASRGGQSNTGELFF. CDR3 coding DNA: TGTGCCAGCAGGGGGGGACAGTCGAACACCGGGGAGCTGTTTTTT.

This chain links TRBV30 with TRBJ1-2; 9 positions agree with TRBD1. The CDR3 has 14 residues. The germline V gene encodes CDR1 GTSNPN and CDR2 SVGIG (reference sequence). In DNA, the CDR3 is TGTAGCCAATCTCGGACAGGGGCGGACTATGGCTACACCTTC. Translating gives CSQSRTGADYGYTF.

This clone has only a few counts. This chain uses TRBV6-6 with TRBJ2-5; tentative D call: TRBD2 (5 bases). This CDR3 spans 12 amino acids. CDR1 is MNHNY, CDR2 SVGAGI, per germline (reference sequence). V was trimmed by 6 bases and J by 5 bases, leaving 10 bases between them. The CDR3 DNA reads as TGTGCCAGCAGCCGGACTGGGGAGACCCAGTACTTC. This codes for CASSRTGETQYF.

A note on this clone: Mismatch with germline at one junction end may stem from a read error. The rearrangement joins TRBV7-7 to TRBJ2-5; D is perhaps TRBD1 (5 bases). The CDR3 sequence is 13 residues long. Germline assignment: CDR1 SSHAT and CDR2 FNYEAQ (reference sequence). The CDR3 loop is CASSLGAGLDQYF. The CDR3 DNA reads as TGTGCTAGCAGCTTAGGGGCAGGGTTGGACCAGTACTTC.

The V and J genes are TRBV11-3 and TRBJ2-3; 10 positions match TRBD2. The V segment lost 8 bases and the J segment 2 bases; nucleotides outside the gene matches: 7. CDR1 and CDR2 (germline): SGHNT, YENEEA. The CDR3 loop spans 15 amino acids. CDR3 protein: CASSPSGRLTDTQYF. The CDR3 nucleotides read TGTGCCAGCTCACCTAGCGGGAGACTCACAGATACGCAGTATTTT.

In this sample, this clone turned up once. V gene TRBV7-6 combines with J gene TRBJ2-5; 11 bases map to TRBD2. Germline V gene data show CDR1 as SGHVS and CDR2 as FNYEAQ. Losses at the gene ends were 4 bases for V and 3 bases for J; bases not matched to a gene: 7. CDR3 size: 16 residues. This chain's CDR3 is CASSSKHSGREETQYF. The CDR3 DNA reads as TGTGCCAGCAGCTCGAAGCATAGCGGGAGGGAAGAGACCCAGTACTTC.

The CDR3 region is CASSLGLAGVRGEQFF. In DNA form, the CDR3 reads TGTGCCAGCAGCCTGGGACTAGCGGGAGTACGAGGTGAGCAGTTCTTC. This chain uses TRBV5-6 with TRBJ2-1, with 14 positions matching TRBD2. The CDR3 runs 16 residues. V gave up 4 bases and J gave up 9 bases; unmatched junction bases: 9. Germline CDR1 SGHDT, CDR2 YYEEEE.

The CDR3 region is CASRGGGNTGELFF. The CDR3 DNA reads TGCGCCAGCAGGGGGGGTGGGAACACCGGGGAGCTGTTTTTT. J is TRBJ2-2 and V is TRBV10-2, with TRBD2 as a possible D gene (6 bases). Trimming shortened V by 6 bases and J by 1 base, and 9 bases separated the two germline ends. CDR3 length: 14 amino acids. CDR1 is WSHSY and CDR2 is SAAADI in the germline V gene.

This clone appeared a few times. The gene calls are TRBV12-5 and TRBJ1-2; weak D call: TRBD1 (6 bases). The CDR3 is made up of 14 amino acids. Trimming took 6 bases from V and 0 from J, leaving 11 bases between them. CDR1 LGHNT and CDR2 FRNRAP come from the germline V gene. CDR3 residues: CASGTDRTNYGYTF. CDR3 bases: TGTGCTAGTGGAACCGACAGGACTAACTATGGCTACACCTTC.

Only one count was recorded for this clone. The rearrangement joins TRBV7-8 to TRBJ2-3, with 8 positions matching TRBD1. After removal of 4 bases from V and 0 bases from J, the junction contained 9 bases not matched to a gene. This CDR3 region has 17 residues. In germline, CDR1 is SGHVS, CDR2 FQNEAQ. The CDR3 sequence: CASSYGTWTGSTDTQYF. The CDR3 nucleotides are TGTGCCAGCAGCTACGGAACGTGGACAGGGAGCACAGATACGCAGTATTTT.

The rearrangement joins TRBV27 to TRBJ1-6; 10 nucleotides match TRBD1. This CDR3 comprises 14 residues. Losses at the gene ends were 6 bases for V and 9 bases for J; bases not matched to a gene: 5. From germline, CDR1 is MNHEY and CDR2 SMNVEV (reference sequence). The DNA for the CDR3 is TGTGCCAGCAGAGACAGGGGGCGGCGTTCACCCCTCCACTTT. It codes for CASRDRGRRSPLHF.

This chain links TRBV5-6 with TRBJ2-2; 7 nucleotides agree with TRBD1. The CDR3 extends over 15 amino acids. The trim removed 0 bases at V and 5 bases at J, leaving 4 bases unmatched. Germline V gene data show CDR1 as SGHDT and CDR2 as YYEEEE. The CDR3 region is CASSLAGTVTGELFF. CDR3 nucleotide sequence: TGTGCCAGCAGCTTGGCCGGGACAGTAACCGGGGAGCTGTTTTTT.